Shown below are 30 T cell receptor beta chains from a single sample sequenced in a study of blood T cell repertoires in COVID-19. Sequencing was performed with immunoSEQ multiplex PCR; in TCRdb, only in-frame clones are kept and a portion is missing. The sample lists 43,000 or so clones, roughly 87% seen once, with about 9.2% in the top ten. Sequencing was carried out using peripheral blood. The origin of the receptors is a woman aged 80 or over with active COVID-19.

The chain has TRBV2 and TRBJ2-7; 7 nucleotides align to TRBD1. With 4 bases clipped from V and 6 bases from J, the junction kept 3 bases outside the gene matches. Germline values: CDR1 SNHLY, CDR2 FYNNEI. The CDR3 is 12 amino acids. CDR3 sequence (DNA): TGTGCCAGCAGTGTACAGGGGTTCGAGCAGTACTTC. This codes for CASSVQGFEQYF.

This chain joins TRBV7-2 and TRBJ2-7; 8 bases match TRBD1. CDR1 is SGHTA and CDR2 is FQGNSA in the germline V gene. The CDR3 totals 15 residues. The trim removed 3 bases at V and 4 bases at J, leaving 8 bases unmatched. CDR3 protein: CASSFQTGAFYEQYF. The CDR3 DNA reads TGTGCCAGCAGCTTTCAGACAGGGGCCTTTTACGAGCAGTACTTC. The full variable domain, with the rest looked up from reference TRBV7-2 and TRBJ2-7, is GAGVSQSPSNKVTEKGKDVELRCDPISGHTALYWYRQSLGQGLEFLIYFQGNSAPDKSGLPSDRFSAERTGGSVSTLTIQRTQQEDSAVYLCASSFQTGAFYEQYFGPGTRLTVT.

This rearrangement joins TRBV6-4 to TRBJ1-1; 8 bases match TRBD1. Germline assignment: CDR1 MRHNA and CDR2 SNTAGT. The CDR3 has 13 residues. J was trimmed by 3 bases and V by 3 bases; bases with no gene match: 0. The CDR3 is CASSEDRDTEAFF. The DNA of the CDR3 is TGTGCCAGCAGTGAGGACAGGGACACTGAAGCTTTCTTT.

The chain is built from TRBV5-6 and TRBJ2-5; 10 positions match TRBD2. V shed 0 bases, J shed 7 bases, and the junction held 6 bases outside the gene matches. CDR3 length equals 15 residues. Germline CDR1 is SGHDT and CDR2 is YYEEEE. The CDR3 here is CASSLEGSGGSTQYF. Here the CDR3 DNA reads TGTGCCAGCAGCTTGGAGGGTAGCGGGGGGTCGACCCAGTACTTC.

This chain connects TRBV5-6 to TRBJ2-5; 8 bases line up with TRBD1. Germline V gene lookup returns CDR1 SGHDT and CDR2 YYEEEE. The CDR3 has 18 amino acids. The junction had 16 bases not matched to a gene; V was cut back by 4 bases and J by 2 bases. The CDR3 nucleotides are TGTGCCAGCAGCCTTCTAAGCCACTTAGGGACAGGTCAAGAGACCCAGTACTTC. Translated, it gives CASSLLSHLGTGQETQYF.

The genes are TRBV29-1 and TRBJ1-2; 8 bases align to TRBD1. Germline V lookup: CDR1 SQVTM, CDR2 ANQGSEA. J was trimmed by 4 bases and V by 6 bases; bases with no gene match: 10. The length of the CDR3 is 14 residues. Here the CDR3 reads CSVAQGAPAYGYTF. CDR3 nucleotides: TGCAGCGTGGCCCAGGGGGCGCCGGCCTATGGCTACACCTTC.

The gene calls are TRBV18 and TRBJ2-1; 7 positions agree with TRBD1. V shed 8 bases, J shed 7 bases, and the junction held 5 bases outside the gene matches. Germline V lookup: CDR1 KGHSH, CDR2 LQKENI. The CDR3 is 12 residues long. In nucleotides, the CDR3 is TGTGCCAGCACCTCGACAGGGAATGAGCAGTTCTTC. Protein sequence: CASTSTGNEQFF.

This clone was picked up a small number of times. The chain carries TRBV4-3 and TRBJ1-2, with D perhaps TRBD1 (5 bases). CDR3 length: 14 amino acids. Looked up from germline, CDR1 is LGHNA and CDR2 is YSLEER. Trimming cost V 0 bases and J 8 bases, with 13 bases left between them. CDR3 DNA sequence: TGCGCCAGCAGCCAAGATCGCGGGGGGGTCGGCTACACCTTC. Residues: CASSQDRGGVGYTF.

The gene calls are TRBV5-4 and TRBJ2-5, with 8 bases fitting TRBD1. This CDR3 has 16 residues. Germline V gene data show CDR1 as SGHNT and CDR2 as YYREEE (reference sequence). V gave up 3 bases and J gave up 1 base; unmatched junction bases: 8. CDR3 sequence: CASSSGTDRAQETQYF. DNA for the CDR3: TGTGCCAGCAGCTCAGGAACGGACAGGGCCCAAGAGACCCAGTACTTC.

Only a few counts were recorded for this clone. The chain employs TRBV29-1 and TRBJ2-5, with D possibly TRBD2 on 6 matching bases. CDR1 is SQVTM and CDR2 is ANQGSEA in the germline V gene. This CDR3 region has 14 residues. The DNA for the CDR3 is TGCAGGTCTAGGTGGGGGGACCCGCAAGAGACCCAGTACTTC. Translation gives CRSRWGDPQETQYF.

V is TRBV29-1 and J is TRBJ2-5; 9 bases line up with TRBD2. With V trimmed by 6 bases and J by 1 base, 9 bases remained unmatched. The CDR3 is made up of 15 amino acids. Germline CDR1 is SQVTM and CDR2 is ANQGSEA. Here the CDR3 reads CSVPHSGGTQETQYF. The CDR3, as DNA: TGCAGCGTCCCCCACAGCGGGGGGACCCAAGAGACCCAGTACTTC.

This chain links TRBV28 with TRBJ1-5; tentative D call: TRBD1 (5 bases). Germline CDR1 and CDR2: MDHEN and SYDVKM. V was shortened by 6 bases and J by 2 bases, with 8 bases between the two germline ends. The CDR3 is 13 residues long. CDR3 region: CASRSTGNQPQHF. The CDR3 nucleotides are TGTGCCAGCAGATCGACAGGCAATCAGCCCCAGCATTTT.

This clone turned up a few times. The J gene is TRBJ1-2, the V gene TRBV9; no firm D call. Germline V gene lookup returns CDR1 SGDLS and CDR2 YYNGEE. The CDR3 length is 12 residues. Deletions cut 0 bases from V and 8 bases from J, with 8 bases between. In nucleotides, the CDR3 is TGTGCCAGCAGCGTAGACGGGAAGGGCTACACCTTC. It codes for CASSVDGKGYTF.

The chain couples TRBV28 to TRBJ2-6; 12 bases are shared with TRBD1. CDR1 MDHEN and CDR2 SYDVKM come from the germline V gene. The CDR3 runs 19 residues. V was clipped by 0 bases and J by 0 bases; unmatched bases: 3. The CDR3: CASSLWGTGGRSGANVLTF. CDR3 DNA: TGTGCCAGCAGTTTATGGGGGACAGGGGGCCGCTCTGGGGCCAACGTCCTGACTTTC.

The J gene is TRBJ2-3, the V gene TRBV20-1, with 9 bases aligning to TRBD1. Germline lookup yields CDR1 DFQATT and CDR2 SNEGSKA (reference sequence). The junction had 16 bases not matched to a gene; V was cut back by 3 bases and J by 0 bases. The CDR3 sequence is 19 residues long. CDR3 region: CSASGPPGQGPKSTDTQYF. For the CDR3, the DNA is TGCAGTGCTAGTGGACCCCCGGGACAGGGACCCAAAAGCACAGATACGCAGTATTTT.

The chain uses TRBV7-8 and TRBJ2-1; 8 bases line up with TRBD1. This CDR3 contains 13 residues. Trimming at V came to 3 bases and at J to 8 bases, leaving 3 bases not matched to a gene. Per germline, CDR1 SGHVS and CDR2 FQNEAQ. CDR3 coding DNA: TGTGCCAGCAGCTTCGCAGGGGGCTATGAGCAGTTCTTC. Protein: CASSFAGGYEQFF. Full variable domain (missing parts from reference TRBV7-8 and TRBJ2-1): GAGVSQSPRYKVAKRGQDVALRCDPISGHVSLFWYQQALGQGPEFLTYFQNEAQLDKSGLPSDRFFAERPEGSVSTLKIQRTQQEDSAVYLCASSFAGGYEQFFGPGTRLTVL.

The chain employs TRBV5-1 and TRBJ2-2, with 7 bases matching TRBD1. Trimming cost V 4 bases and J 0 bases; bases outside gene matches: 3. Germline V gene data show CDR1 as SGHRS and CDR2 as YFSETQ. CDR3 length: 15 amino acids. CDR3 sequence: CASSEGQPNTGELFF. DNA for the CDR3: TGCGCCAGCAGCGAGGGACAGCCGAACACCGGGGAGCTGTTTTTT.

J is TRBJ2-5 and V is TRBV5-4, with 11 bases matching TRBD2. After removal of 4 bases from V and 4 bases from J, the junction contained 6 bases not matched to a gene. There are 15 residues in the CDR3. Germline V gives CDR1 SGHNT, CDR2 YYREEE (reference sequence). CDR3 residues: CASSTTSGVGETQYF. CDR3 DNA: TGTGCCAGCAGCACGACTAGCGGGGTTGGAGAGACCCAGTACTTC.

This clone appeared once. V gene TRBV19 combines with J gene TRBJ2-5; 10 bases fit TRBD1. This CDR3 spans 18 amino acids. The germline V gene encodes CDR1 LNHDA and CDR2 SQIVND (reference sequence). V dropped 3 bases and J dropped 5; count of bases not matched to a gene: 15. The CDR3 reads CASSIALPGQGYEETQYF. The CDR3, as DNA: TGTGCCAGTAGTATCGCTCTTCCGGGACAGGGGTATGAGGAGACCCAGTACTTC.

The chain combines TRBV4-3 with TRBJ1-3; TRBD1 is a possible D gene (6 bases). Deletions cut 3 bases from V and 0 bases from J, with 15 bases between. CDR1 is LGHNA and CDR2 is YSLEER in the germline V gene. CDR3 length equals 17 residues. The CDR3: CASSQETGLLSGNTIYF. CDR3 DNA sequence: TGCGCCAGCAGCCAGGAGACAGGCCTGCTCTCTGGAAACACCATATATTTT.

V gene TRBV9 combines with J gene TRBJ1-2; maybe TRBD1 (6 bases). Trimming stripped 0 bases from V and 3 bases from J, with 9 bases between. The CDR3 is 14 amino acids. The germline V gene encodes CDR1 SGDLS and CDR2 YYNGEE. CDR3 in amino acids: CASSVGRGDYGYTF. As DNA, the CDR3 is TGTGCCAGCAGCGTAGGCAGGGGCGACTATGGCTACACCTTC.

The chain couples TRBV14 to TRBJ1-6; D unresolved. The V gene's germline CDR1 is SGHDN and CDR2 FVKESK. There are 14 residues in the CDR3. The germline V and J ends were trimmed by 1 base and 6 bases, with 7 bases remaining between them. The CDR3 sequence is CASSQAGFNSPLHF. The DNA for the CDR3 is TGTGCCAGCAGCCAAGCAGGATTTAATTCACCCCTCCACTTT.

In this sample, this clone turned up a few times. J is TRBJ2-2 and V is TRBV12-3 or TRBV12-4; 7 bases are shared with TRBD2. The J segment lost 1 base and the V segment lost 9 bases, leaving 2 bases of the junction unmatched. The CDR3 contains 13 residues. The CDR3 bases are TGTGCCAGTTTAGCGGGGAACACCGGGGAGCTGTTTTTT. This translates into CASLAGNTGELFF.

V is TRBV28 and J is TRBJ2-7; a possible D gene is TRBD2 (6 bases). V shed 5 bases and J shed 4 bases, with 15 bases lying between them. In germline, CDR1 is MDHEN, CDR2 SYDVKM. CDR3 length: 14 residues. The DNA of the CDR3 is TGTGCCAGCAGTGCCTACGGGACTTTATACGAGCAGTACTTC. It yields the protein CASSAYGTLYEQYF.

The chain employs TRBV7-9 and TRBJ2-2, with 10 bases fitting TRBD1. Germline CDR1 and CDR2: SEHNR and FQNEAQ (reference sequence). Germline trimming cut 5 bases from V and 4 bases from J; bases unmatched to any gene: 10. The CDR3 is made up of 17 amino acids. The CDR3: CASSPPFGTGVTGELFF. The CDR3 nucleotides read TGTGCCAGCAGCCCGCCTTTCGGGACAGGGGTCACCGGGGAGCTGTTTTTT.

This clone was picked up one time. The chain joins TRBV2 to TRBJ2-3, with 9 bases that match TRBD1. The V segment lost 6 bases and the J segment 0 bases; nucleotides outside the gene matches: 7. This CDR3 is built from 16 residues. CDR1 is SNHLY and CDR2 is FYNNEI in the germline V gene. The CDR3 sequence is CASSHRQGDSTDTQYF. The CDR3 region has the DNA TGTGCCAGCAGCCACCGACAGGGGGATAGCACAGATACGCAGTATTTT.

The chain is built from TRBV6-5 and TRBJ2-7, with 9 bases fitting TRBD1. CDR1 and CDR2 (germline): MNHEY, SVGAGI. The CDR3 is 14 residues long. The junction had 6 bases not matched to a gene; V was cut back by 7 bases and J by 2 bases. DNA for the CDR3: TGTGCCAGCAACCGACAGGGGGGGCCCTACGAGCAGTACTTC. Encoded protein: CASNRQGGPYEQYF.

This clone has just a few counts. Here the CDR3 DNA reads TGTGCCAGCAGTTTAGGTCAGGGGCTCTCTGGAAACACCATATATTTT. This encodes CASSLGQGLSGNTIYF. The J gene is TRBJ1-3, the V gene TRBV28; weak D call: TRBD1 (6 bases). The CDR3 extends over 16 amino acids. Per the germline V gene, CDR1 is MDHEN and CDR2 is SYDVKM. Trimming pared 2 bases from V and 0 bases from J, leaving 11 bases between. Combining the CDR3 with reference TRBV28 and TRBJ1-3 gives the whole variable domain DVKVTQSSRYLVKRTGEKVFLECVQDMDHENMFWYRQDPGLGLRLIYFSYDVKMKEKGDIPEGYSVSREKKERFSLILESASTNQTSMYLCASSLGQGLSGNTIYFGEGSWLTVV.

The V call is TRBV2, the J call TRBJ2-3; 7 bases line up with TRBD1. The CDR3 contains 15 residues. V lost 4 bases to trimming and J lost 6 bases; unmatched junction nucleotides: 10. CDR1 SNHLY and CDR2 FYNNEI come from the germline V gene. The CDR3 sequence is CASSARQGARDTQYF. CDR3 nucleotide sequence: TGTGCCAGCAGTGCCCGACAGGGAGCTCGGGATACGCAGTATTTT.

The chain combines TRBV19 with TRBJ2-7; possibly TRBD1 for D (6 bases). V was trimmed by 3 bases and J by 0 bases, leaving 9 bases between them. Per the germline V gene, CDR1 is LNHDA and CDR2 is SQIVND (reference sequence). This CDR3 contains 14 residues. CDR3 in amino acids: CASSIRQDSYEQYF. The DNA of the CDR3 is TGTGCCAGTAGTATTAGACAGGACTCCTACGAGCAGTACTTC.